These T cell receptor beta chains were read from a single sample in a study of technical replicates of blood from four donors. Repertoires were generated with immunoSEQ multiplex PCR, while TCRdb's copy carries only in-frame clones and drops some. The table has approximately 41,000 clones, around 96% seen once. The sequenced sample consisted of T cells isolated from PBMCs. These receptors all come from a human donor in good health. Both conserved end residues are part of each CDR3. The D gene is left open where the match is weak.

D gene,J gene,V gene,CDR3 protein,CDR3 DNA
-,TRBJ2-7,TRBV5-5,CASSHGQAPYEQYF,TGTGCCAGCAGCCACGGCCAGGCACCCTACGAGCAGTACTTC
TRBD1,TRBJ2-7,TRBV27,CASSFYRGYEQYF,TGTGCCAGCAGTTTCTACAGGGGCTACGAGCAGTACTTC
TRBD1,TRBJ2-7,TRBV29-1,CSATGTASYEQYF,TGCAGCGCAACCGGGACAGCCTCCTACGAGCAGTACTTC
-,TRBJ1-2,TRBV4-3,CASSQDSRDYGYTF,TGCGCCAGCAGCCAAGACTCCCGGGACTATGGCTACACCTTC
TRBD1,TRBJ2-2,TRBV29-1,CSVMDRPGELFF,TGCAGCGTGATGGACAGGCCCGGGGAGCTGTTTTTT
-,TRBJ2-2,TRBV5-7,CASSLGAGDPGELFF,TGTGCCAGCAGCTTGGGGGCAGGGGATCCCGGGGAGCTGTTTTTT
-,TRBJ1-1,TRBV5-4,CASSLRSMPAEIEAFF,TGTGCCAGCAGCTTGCGGAGTATGCCGGCAGAGATTGAAGCTTTCTTT
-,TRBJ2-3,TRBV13,CASSHNRAVADTQYF,TGTGCCAGCAGCCACAACAGGGCGGTCGCAGATACGCAGTATTTT
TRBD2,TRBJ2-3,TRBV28,CASSSLSSGTSALGSTDTQYF,TGTGCCAGCAGCTCACTAAGCTCCGGGACTAGCGCACTAGGGAGCACAGATACGCAGTATTTT
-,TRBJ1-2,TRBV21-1,CAETRGYGYTF,TGTGCCGAGACACGGGGCTATGGCTACACCTTC